This TCR beta chain was captured by sequencing in a study of tumor-infiltrating lymphocytes in primary liver carcinoma. Unsorted bulk tissue of about 19-33 mg yielded co-extracted RNA and DNA. Surgical resection served as treatment for the primary liver carcinoma of these patients. The CDR3 is made up of 16 amino acids. CDR1 and CDR2 from the germline V gene are MNHNS and SASEGT. Starting material of 450 to 500 ng total RNA yielded TCR beta cDNA via a constant-region primer. Nested multiplex PCR, run for three rounds with slightly modified ARM-PCR, yielded TCR beta libraries. TRBV1-TRBV30 forward primers paired with a C-beta reverse primer were used in the first two PCR rounds, which ran approximately 10 cycles each. TCRdb reanalysed the multiplex PCR reads using MiXCR and keeps one entry per CDR3 protein. The table has 30,000 to 40,000 distinct CDR3 sequences, roughly 70% seen once. Of note for this clonotype: Its antigen is currently unknown. At one boundary the junction diverges from the germline segment, which might be a read error.

Study-wide results and caveats: Present in all five tumor regions were only about 7-25% of the top clones.

Sequences were obtained from liver tumor tissue from sampling region 4. Indicated subset: tumor region T4, right-lateral pole. The chain couples TRBV6-1 to TRBJ2-4; TRBD1 aligns across 8 bases. This clonotype was sampled from a man aged 40-49 years with primary liver carcinoma and hepatitis B virus infection. The CDR3 nucleotides read TGTGCCAACAGTGCCACAGGGGGGTTCGGTAATAACATTCAGTACTTC. It translates to CANSATGGFGNNIQYF.